Shown below are 16 T cell receptor beta chains from a single sample sequenced in a study of cytomegalovirus exposure and HLA in healthy donors. The primer mix had 60 Vbeta and 13 Jbeta primers. Sequencing was performed with immunoSEQ multiplex PCR; in TCRdb, only in-frame clones are kept and a portion is missing. The table includes fewer than 200,000 clones, 70% to 80% detected once. Sequencing used PBMCs. The receptors were gathered from a woman in her 30s in good health and CMV-seropositive.

This rearrangement joins TRBV4-3 to TRBJ1-4; possible D gene TRBD1, 5 bases. Germline V gene lookup returns CDR1 LGHNA and CDR2 YSLEER. CDR3 length: 15 amino acids. The germline V and J ends were trimmed by 0 bases and 8 bases, with 13 bases remaining between them. As DNA, the CDR3 is TGCGCCAGCAGCCAAGATCGGGGACTAGGGGAAAAACTGTTTTTT. Residues: CASSQDRGLGEKLFF.

This clone was found once. V is TRBV19 and J is TRBJ1-1, with D possibly matching TRBD1 (6 bases). Germline V gene sequence: CDR1 LNHDA, CDR2 SQIVND (reference sequence). The V end was cut by 6 bases, the J end by 1 base, with 9 bases between. This CDR3 contains 13 residues. The CDR3 region is CASSLQGNTEAFF. In DNA form, the CDR3 reads TGTGCCAGTAGCTTACAGGGGAACACTGAAGCTTTCTTT.

This clone appeared a few times. The chain carries TRBV7-2 and TRBJ1-3, with no clear D. Germline V CDR1 and CDR2: SGHTA, FQGNSA. With 2 bases removed from V and 0 bases from J, the gap between germline ends came to 11 bases. This CDR3 has 16 residues. CDR3 bases: TGTGCCAGCAGCTTATCAGGTGTCTCCTCTGGAAACACCATATATTTT. This encodes CASSLSGVSSGNTIYF.

V usage is TRBV6-5 and J usage is TRBJ1-1; D is ambiguous. In germline, CDR1 is MNHEY, CDR2 SVGAGI. CDR3 length: 13 residues. V lost 7 bases and J lost 6, with 15 bases in between. CDR3 DNA sequence: TGTGCCAGCAACACACATGGGAGCGCTGAAGCTTTCTTT. It is translated as CASNTHGSAEAFF.

This clone was observed a few times. The genes are TRBV7-2 and TRBJ1-1; 8 nucleotides agree with TRBD1. Germline lookup yields CDR1 SGHTA and CDR2 FQGNSA. The CDR3 runs to 14 residues. The V and J ends lost 6 bases and 4 bases, in that order; junction bases with no gene match: 7. CDR3 in amino acids: CASRYPTGATEAFF. CDR3 nucleotide sequence: TGTGCCAGCAGGTACCCGACAGGGGCCACTGAAGCTTTCTTT.

The rearrangement uses TRBV15 and TRBJ1-1; 10 positions match TRBD1. This CDR3 region has 18 residues. V trimming: 1 base; J trimming: 5 bases; junction bases outside the gene matches: 13. CDR1 and CDR2 (germline): LNHNV, YYDKDF (reference sequence). The CDR3 DNA sequence: TGTGCCACCAGCAGAGCTGTGGGGACAGGGGCCCCGAAGACTGAAGCTTTCTTT. Its translation: CATSRAVGTGAPKTEAFF. Combining the CDR3 with reference TRBV15 and TRBJ1-1 gives the whole variable domain DAMVIQNPRYQVTQFGKPVTLSCSQTLNHNVMYWYQQKSSQAPKLLFHYYDKDFNNEADTPDNFQSRRPNTSFCFLDIRSPGLGDTAMYLCATSRAVGTGAPKTEAFFGQGTRLTVV.

J is TRBJ1-2 and V is TRBV15; no clear D gene. Between the trimmed V and J ends, which lost 0 bases and 8 bases, there was a span of 13 bases. Germline V CDR1 and CDR2: LNHNV, YYDKDF (reference sequence). This CDR3 contains 14 residues. CDR3 sequence reads: CATSRDRSGRGYTF. The CDR3 nucleotides read TGTGCCACCAGCAGAGATCGGAGCGGGCGAGGCTACACCTTC.

V usage is TRBV18 and J usage is TRBJ2-5; 11 bases map to TRBD2. CDR1 is KGHSH and CDR2 is LQKENI in the germline V gene. Trimming removed 2 bases from V and 1 base from J; junction bases left unmatched: 3. This CDR3 has 16 residues. The CDR3: CASSPSLAGGQETQYF. CDR3 nucleotides: TGTGCCAGCTCACCATCCCTAGCGGGGGGCCAAGAGACCCAGTACTTC.

V gene TRBV9 combines with J gene TRBJ1-2, with 7 bases matching TRBD1. Germline V gene sequence: CDR1 SGDLS, CDR2 YYNGEE. This CDR3 region has 13 residues. The V segment lost 4 bases and the J segment 3 bases; nucleotides outside the gene matches: 3. Written as DNA, the CDR3 is TGTGCCAGCAGCCCCGGGACAGACTATGGCTACACCTTC. It specifies CASSPGTDYGYTF.

The rearrangement links TRBV27 to TRBJ2-1; TRBD2 matches 8 bases. This CDR3 has 16 amino acids. CDR1 MNHEY and CDR2 SMNVEV come from the germline V gene (reference sequence). V lost 5 bases and J lost 1; bases outside the gene matches: 7. CDR3 bases: TGTGCCAGCAGTCCCCTCGGGACTAGTTCCTACAATGAGCAGTTCTTC. It yields the protein CASSPLGTSSYNEQFF.

CDR3 amino acids: CASSLGQTNTEAFF. The CDR3 nucleotides are TGTGCCAGCAGCTTAGGACAGACCAACACTGAAGCTTTCTTT. The chain uses TRBV11-2 and TRBJ1-1; maybe TRBD1 (5 bases). Per the germline V gene, CDR1 is SGHAT and CDR2 is FQNNGV. The CDR3 is 14 residues long. V lost 1 base, J lost 2 bases, and 8 bases lay in between.

J is TRBJ2-1 and V is TRBV6-5, with 11 bases aligning to TRBD2. The V gene end was trimmed by 6 bases and the J gene end by 9 bases; junction bases not matched to a gene: 4. Germline loops: CDR1 MNHEY, CDR2 SVGAGI. This CDR3 region has 13 residues. Here the CDR3 DNA reads TGTGCCAGCAGACCTACTAGCGGGAGTGAGCAGTTCTTC. Its protein is CASRPTSGSEQFF.

The chain joins TRBV4-3 to TRBJ2-2; TRBD2 agrees at 7 bases. Germline values: CDR1 LGHNA, CDR2 YSLEER. The ends lost 5 bases at V and 0 bases at J; junction bases unmatched: 15. The CDR3 has 19 residues. CDR3 DNA: TGCGCCAGCAGCGTACGGGACTACCGCCTCGTTTCGAACACCGGGGAGCTGTTTTTT. It translates to CASSVRDYRLVSNTGELFF.

The V and J genes are TRBV28 and TRBJ2-1; the D gene is possibly TRBD2 (5 bases). The V end was cut by 4 bases, the J end by 8 bases, with 21 bases between. The CDR3 has 16 residues. The germline V gene has CDR1 MDHEN and CDR2 SYDVKM. Here the CDR3 reads CASSSLRAAGRYEQFF. CDR3 bases: TGTGCCAGCAGTTCCCTCCGAGCGGCCGGGCGGTATGAGCAGTTCTTC.

V gene TRBV11-1 combines with J gene TRBJ1-1; weak D call: TRBD1 (6 bases). Trimming shortened V by 5 bases and J by 1 base, and 14 bases separated the two germline ends. The CDR3 totals 15 residues. The germline V gene has CDR1 SGHAT and CDR2 FQDESV (reference sequence). The CDR3 DNA follows: TGTGCCAGCAGCCCGTTGTCAGGGGCGAACACTGAAGCTTTCTTT. Amino acid sequence: CASSPLSGANTEAFF.

The chain carries TRBV5-4 and TRBJ1-1; 7 nucleotides line up with TRBD1. Trimming removed 1 base from V and 1 base from J; junction bases left unmatched: 4. Germline V lookup: CDR1 SGHNT, CDR2 YYREEE (reference sequence). The CDR3 consists of 15 residues. CDR3: CASSLRDRPNTEAFF. DNA of the CDR3: TGTGCCAGCAGCTTGAGGGACAGACCGAACACTGAAGCTTTCTTT.